This TCR beta chain was profiled in a study of B cell selection in AIRE deficiency. Findings of the study overall: In TCRBV usage, CDR3 length and diversity, patient Tconv and Treg cells matched healthy donors.

This CDR3 region has 16 residues. J was trimmed by 1 base and V by 0 bases; bases with no gene match: 3. Germline V gene sequence: CDR1 SGHDT, CDR2 YYEEEE. Sequencing used immunoSEQ multiplex PCR; TCRdb keeps in-frame clones, though not all of them. This table holds 20,000 to 25,000 clones, 95% to 98% found once. Sorting defined conventional CD4 T cells as CD4+CD127+. A word on this clone: Antigen specificity is unknown.

The sequenced sample consisted of conventional CD4+ T cells sorted from PBMCs. This receptor was taken from a human donor with AIRE deficiency. The chain employs TRBV5-6 and TRBJ1-5, with 8 positions matching TRBD1. The CDR3 is CASSLGTGRSNQPQHF. CDR3 sequence (DNA): TGTGCCAGCAGCTTGGGGACAGGGAGAAGCAATCAGCCCCAGCATTTT.